This TCR beta chain emerged from a study of blood T cell repertoires in COVID-19. Study background: Specimens from acute and convalescent COVID-19 originated in the United States, Italy and Spain. Sources were T cells, B-cell-depleted T cells, or PBMCs; the material itself was cDNA or gDNA.

As handled by the study authors: Amplified reference gene primers provided the basis for estimating nucleated cell counts. Clones were sequenced by immunoSEQ multiplex PCR, and TCRdb holds only the in-frame ones, with some missing. D and trimming were read from the DNA, whereas the V and J calls and clone size are those reported in that table. Here the sample spans tens of thousands of clones, roughly 79% being singletons. Germline CDR1 LGHDT, CDR2 YNNKEL (reference sequence). The CDR3 runs to 19 residues. Germline trimming cut 1 base from V and 3 bases from J; bases unmatched to any gene: 13. The sequencing input was peripheral blood. The source is an older woman with acute or convalescent COVID-19. V gene TRBV3-1 (or the pseudogene TRBV3-2) combines with J gene TRBJ1-5, with TRBD1 matching over 9 bases. CDR3 sequence: CASSQGPPTQGANNQPQHF. The CDR3 DNA reads TGTGCCAGCAGCCAAGGGCCCCCGACACAGGGGGCCAACAATCAGCCCCAGCATTTT.